Shown below are 24 T cell receptor beta chains from a single sample sequenced in a study of neurological immune-mediated disorders. A single record per CDR3 protein comes from TCRdb applying MiXCR to the 5' RACE reads. The data hold under 85,000 distinct CDR3 sequences, with roughly 13% observed a single time. The material sequenced was PBMCs. The origin of the receptors is a woman aged 45-60 years in good health.

This clonotype was seen many times. The rearrangement joins TRBV7-2 to TRBJ2-7; 11 nucleotides agree with TRBD1. This CDR3 has 15 amino acids. Germline V gene sequence: CDR1 SGHTA, CDR2 FQGNSA. The V and J ends lost 0 bases and 5 bases, in that order; junction bases with no gene match: 3. In DNA, the CDR3 is TGTGCCAGCAGCTTAGCGGGACAGGGGGGCCACGAGCAGTACTTC. Translating gives CASSLAGQGGHEQYF.

There are many counts of this clonotype. The chain links TRBV5-5 to TRBJ2-2; 10 bases line up with TRBD2. Unmatched junction bases numbered 8, after V lost 0 bases and J lost 0 bases. CDR1 and CDR2 from the germline V gene are SGHKS and YYEKEE (reference sequence). The CDR3 sequence is 19 residues long. For the CDR3, the DNA is TGTGCCAGCAGCTTGGGGCTAGCGGGAGAGAACGCGAACACCGGGGAGCTGTTTTTT. Protein: CASSLGLAGENANTGELFF.

This clonotype was seen ten or more times. This chain links TRBV20-1 with TRBJ2-1; no firm D call. The V gene's germline CDR1 is DFQATT and CDR2 SNEGSKA (reference sequence). This CDR3 is built from 10 residues. Trimming took off 6 bases at V and 7 bases at J, with 7 bases between the two ends. CDR3 bases: TGCAGTGCAAAGGATAATGAGCAGTTCTTC. Its translation is CSAKDNEQFF.

This clonotype came up many times. This clone may be a read error of a much larger clone one base away. The chain combines TRBV7-2 with TRBJ2-3; no firm D call. The length of the CDR3 is 12 residues. The germline CDR1 and CDR2 sequences are SGHTA and FQGNSA. V was shortened by 1 base and J by 2 bases, with 1 base between the two germline ends. The chain's CDR3 is CASSLDTDTQYF. DNA for the CDR3: TGTGCCAGCAGCTTAGACACAGATACGCAGTATTTT.

In this sample, this clonotype turned up many times. The chain joins TRBV5-1 to TRBJ2-1; 15 bases map to TRBD2. Trimming at V came to 5 bases and at J to 8 bases, leaving 11 bases not matched to a gene. Germline V gene sequence: CDR1 SGHRS, CDR2 YFSETQ. The CDR3 covers 17 residues. Here the CDR3 DNA reads TGCGCCAGCAGGGGCAGGCCGGGACTAGCGGGAGGAGATGAGCAGTTCTTC. The encoded protein is CASRGRPGLAGGDEQFF.

Many counts were recorded for this clonotype. The gene calls are TRBV20-1 and TRBJ1-1; weak D call: TRBD1 (6 bases). The length of the CDR3 is 13 residues. Trimming shortened V by 5 bases and J by 0 bases, and 10 bases separated the two germline ends. Looked up from germline, CDR1 is DFQATT and CDR2 is SNEGSKA (reference sequence). CDR3 loop: CSASGGLNTEAFF. The CDR3 DNA is TGCAGTGCTTCGGGGGGCCTGAACACTGAAGCTTTCTTT.

The chain is built from TRBV7-6 and TRBJ2-7, with TRBD2 as a possible D gene (6 bases). There are 15 residues in the CDR3. V was cut by 3 bases and J by 0 bases, with 12 bases left in between. CDR1 is SGHVS, CDR2 FNYEAQ, per germline. The chain's CDR3 is CASSFLASSSYEQYF. The CDR3 nucleotides read TGTGCCAGCAGCTTTCTAGCGTCGAGCTCCTACGAGCAGTACTTC.

This clonotype occurred many times. This rearrangement joins TRBV5-1 to TRBJ2-7, with 8 positions matching TRBD2. Trimming removed 6 bases from V and 7 bases from J; junction bases left unmatched: 15. CDR1 and CDR2 from the germline V gene are SGHRS and YFSETQ. The CDR3 is made up of 15 amino acids. The CDR3 sequence is CASKYTSGALGEQYF. The CDR3 DNA follows: TGCGCCAGCAAGTATACTAGCGGAGCCCTAGGGGAGCAGTACTTC.

This clonotype showed up many times. The chain combines TRBV11-2 with TRBJ2-7; D perhaps matches TRBD1 (6 bases). With 0 bases removed from V and 7 bases from J, the gap between germline ends came to 16 bases. The CDR3 totals 15 residues. CDR1 is SGHAT and CDR2 is FQNNGV in the germline V gene. The CDR3 coding sequence is TGTGCCAGCAGCTTAGACCCCCCTTACCAGGGGGAGCAGTACTTC. Protein product: CASSLDPPYQGEQYF.

This clonotype showed up many times. The chain is built from TRBV9 and TRBJ2-3; 7 bases line up with TRBD2. Germline V CDR1 and CDR2: SGDLS, YYNGEE. Germline trimming cut 3 bases from V and 0 bases from J; bases unmatched to any gene: 4. This CDR3 region has 15 residues. The CDR3 nucleotides read TGTGCCAGCAGCGGAGATAGCGGGAGCACAGATACGCAGTATTTT. It encodes CASSGDSGSTDTQYF.

This chain connects TRBV10-1 to TRBJ1-2; D may be TRBD1 (5 bases). Germline assignment: CDR1 WNHNN and CDR2 SYGVQD (reference sequence). The CDR3 is made up of 14 amino acids. The V end lost 0 bases, the J end lost 2 bases, and 7 bases lay between the germline ends. The CDR3 spells CASSESGANYGYTF. The CDR3 DNA reads as TGCGCCAGCAGTGAGTCTGGGGCCAACTATGGCTACACCTTC.

This clonotype was recorded many times. The rearrangement links TRBV14 to TRBJ2-5; no definite D call. CDR1 and CDR2 (germline): SGHDN, FVKESK. The CDR3 length is 11 residues. V gave up 3 bases and J gave up 3 bases, with 2 bases separating them. The CDR3 is CASSQEETQYF. The DNA for the CDR3 is TGTGCCAGCAGCCAGGAAGAGACCCAGTACTTC.

This clonotype was recorded many times. The gene calls are TRBV7-9 and TRBJ1-2; 8 bases are shared with TRBD1. Germline lookup yields CDR1 SEHNR and CDR2 FQNEAQ (reference sequence). The length of the CDR3 is 16 residues. The V segment lost 5 bases and the J segment 9 bases; nucleotides outside the gene matches: 17. The CDR3 protein is CASSRALPGQAESYTF. In nucleotides, the CDR3 is TGTGCCAGCAGCCGGGCTTTACCGGGACAGGCGGAGAGCTACACCTTC.

This clonotype was observed at least ten times. The rearrangement joins TRBV5-1 to TRBJ2-1, with 7 positions matching TRBD2. V dropped 3 bases and J dropped 0; count of bases not matched to a gene: 3. Germline CDR1 SGHRS, CDR2 YFSETQ. CDR3 length: 15 residues. CDR3 region: CASSSSGSSYNEQFF. The CDR3 coding sequence is TGCGCCAGCAGCTCTAGCGGTAGCTCCTACAATGAGCAGTTCTTC.

The V call is TRBV11-2, the J call TRBJ2-1; D remains unclear. This CDR3 has 14 residues. Between the trimmed V and J ends, which lost 2 bases and 1 base, there was a span of 6 bases. The germline V gene encodes CDR1 SGHAT and CDR2 FQNNGV. In DNA, the CDR3 is TGTGCCAGCAGCTTAACAAGATCCTACAATGAGCAGTTCTTC. This gives the protein CASSLTRSYNEQFF.

This clonotype was counted many times. The chain combines TRBV19 with TRBJ2-5; 9 positions match TRBD2. V gave up 2 bases and J gave up 2 bases; unmatched junction bases: 6. Germline-derived CDR1 and CDR2 are LNHDA and SQIVND (reference sequence). The CDR3 has 16 residues. CDR3: CASSIKGLALQETQYF. The CDR3 DNA is TGTGCCAGTAGTATAAAAGGACTAGCGTTGCAAGAGACCCAGTACTTC.

This clonotype has ten or more counts. The J gene is TRBJ2-2, the V gene TRBV20-1; 8 bases are shared with TRBD1. The ends lost 6 bases at V and 4 bases at J; junction bases unmatched: 7. CDR1 and CDR2 from the germline V gene are DFQATT and SNEGSKA (reference sequence). The CDR3 is 14 amino acids. The DNA of the CDR3 is TGCAGTGCAATAGACAGGGGAGGCACCGGGGAGCTGTTTTTT. It encodes CSAIDRGGTGELFF.

This clonotype has a count of ten or more. The rearrangement joins TRBV4-1 to TRBJ2-1, with D tentatively TRBD2 (5 bases). The CDR3 covers 13 residues. V lost 1 base to trimming and J lost 15 bases, with 16 bases between them. The V gene's germline CDR1 is MGHRA and CDR2 YSYEKL. The CDR3 DNA reads TGCGCCAGCAGCCAAGTTATAACCGGGAAGCTGTTCTTC. Its translation is CASSQVITGKLFF.

This clonotype was counted at least ten times. For the CDR3, the DNA is TGCGCCAGCAGCGTCCCCGGGACAGGGTTGGCAGATACGCAGTATTTT. It encodes CASSVPGTGLADTQYF. This chain links TRBV5-1 with TRBJ2-3, with TRBD1 matching 9 bases. Germline V lookup: CDR1 SGHRS, CDR2 YFSETQ. Losses at the gene ends were 4 bases for V and 4 bases for J; bases not matched to a gene: 10. There are 16 residues in the CDR3.

The sample holds many counts of this clonotype. The V and J genes are TRBV5-6 and TRBJ1-2; 8 bases align to TRBD1. CDR3 size: 14 residues. Germline-derived CDR1 and CDR2 are SGHDT and YYEEEE. The V gene end was trimmed by 4 bases and the J gene end by 5 bases; junction bases not matched to a gene: 7. In nucleotides, the CDR3 is TGTGCCAGCAGCGGAACAGGGGGGCGGTATGGCTACACCTTC. It specifies CASSGTGGRYGYTF.

This clonotype was counted at least ten times. The gene calls are TRBV9 and TRBJ2-1, with D perhaps TRBD1 or TRBD2 (5 bases each). Germline V CDR1 and CDR2: SGDLS, YYNGEE. Trimming left V 0 bases short and J 4 bases short, with 11 bases between. The CDR3 is made up of 15 amino acids. This CDR3 is CASSVVGERYNEQFF. The CDR3 DNA follows: TGTGCCAGCAGCGTAGTGGGGGAGAGGTACAATGAGCAGTTCTTC.

Many counts were recorded for this clonotype. The chain recombines TRBV5-1 with TRBJ2-7; 10 bases are shared with TRBD2. With V trimmed by 0 bases and J by 1 base, 1 base remained unmatched. Germline loops: CDR1 SGHRS, CDR2 YFSETQ. This CDR3 region has 15 residues. The CDR3 region is CASSLGLAGSYEQYF. The CDR3 DNA is TGCGCCAGCAGCTTGGGACTAGCGGGTTCCTACGAGCAGTACTTC.

This clonotype was seen at least ten times. J is TRBJ2-1 and V is TRBV5-1; unclear D gene. CDR1 is SGHRS, CDR2 YFSETQ, per germline. V lost 0 bases to trimming and J lost 5 bases, with 6 bases between them. The CDR3 is 13 amino acids. CDR3 sequence reads: CASSLVINNEQFF. The CDR3 nucleotides read TGCGCCAGCAGCTTGGTGATTAACAATGAGCAGTTCTTC.

This clonotype was observed at least ten times. The chain uses TRBV5-1 and TRBJ1-2; D is possibly TRBD1 (5 bases). Per the germline V gene, CDR1 is SGHRS and CDR2 is YFSETQ. Trimming left V 5 bases short and J 7 bases short, with 12 bases between. There are 12 residues in the CDR3. In nucleotides, the CDR3 is TGCGCCAGCAGTTCAGGGTCTCGTGGCTACACCTTC. Translated, it gives CASSSGSRGYTF.